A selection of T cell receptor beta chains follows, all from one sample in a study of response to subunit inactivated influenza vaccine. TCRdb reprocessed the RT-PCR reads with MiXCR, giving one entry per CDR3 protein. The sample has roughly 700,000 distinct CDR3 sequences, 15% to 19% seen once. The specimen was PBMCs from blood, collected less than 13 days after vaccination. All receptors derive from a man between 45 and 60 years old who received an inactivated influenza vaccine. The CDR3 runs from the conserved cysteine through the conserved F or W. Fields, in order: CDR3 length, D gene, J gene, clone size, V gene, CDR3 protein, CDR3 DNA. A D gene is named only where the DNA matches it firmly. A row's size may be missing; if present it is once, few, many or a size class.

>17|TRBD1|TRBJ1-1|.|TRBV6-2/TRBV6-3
CASSYSFGTGANTEAFF
TGTGCCAGCAGTTACTCGTTCGGAACAGGGGCGAACACTGAAGCTTTCTTT
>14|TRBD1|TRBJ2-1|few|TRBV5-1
CASSVGTVINEQFF
TGCGCCAGCAGCGTCGGGACAGTTATCAATGAGCAGTTCTTC
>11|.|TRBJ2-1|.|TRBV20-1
CSASVRNEQFF
TGCAGTGCTAGTGTGAGAAATGAGCAGTTCTTC
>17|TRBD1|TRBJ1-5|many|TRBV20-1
CSARVSSTGNSNQPQHF
TGCAGTGCTAGGGTTTCCTCGACAGGGAATAGCAATCAGCCCCAGCATTTT
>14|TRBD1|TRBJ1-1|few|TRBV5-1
CASSKRQGRTEAFF
TGCGCCAGCAGCAAGAGACAGGGTAGGACTGAAGCTTTCTTT
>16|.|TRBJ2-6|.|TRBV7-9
CAPETTRSSGANVLTF
TGTGCCCCCGAGACTACCAGGAGCTCTGGGGCCAACGTCCTGACTTTC
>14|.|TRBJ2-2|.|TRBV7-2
CASSSRTVTGELFF
TGTGCCAGCAGCTCGCGGACAGTCACCGGGGAGCTGTTTTTT
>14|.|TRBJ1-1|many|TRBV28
CASTAEIMNTEAFF
TGTGCCAGCACGGCGGAGATTATGAACACTGAAGCTTTCTTT
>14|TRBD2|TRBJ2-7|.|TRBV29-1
CSVEGWGLESEQYF
TGCAGCGTTGAGGGGTGGGGACTAGAAAGCGAGCAGTACTTC
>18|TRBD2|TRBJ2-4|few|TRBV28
CASSPPGAGGPPENIQYF
TGTGCCAGCAGTCCCCCAGGGGCGGGAGGGCCTCCGGAAAACATTCAGTACTTC
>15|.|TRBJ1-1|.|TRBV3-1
CASSQGGVRDTEAFF
TGTGCCAGCAGCCAAGGAGGTGTCAGGGACACTGAAGCTTTCTTT
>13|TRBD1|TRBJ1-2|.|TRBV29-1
CSATGQGSYGYTF
TGCAGCGCTACCGGACAGGGGAGCTATGGCTACACCTTC
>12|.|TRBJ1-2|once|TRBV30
CAWSVGGDGYTF
TGTGCCTGGAGTGTGGGCGGCGATGGCTACACCTTC